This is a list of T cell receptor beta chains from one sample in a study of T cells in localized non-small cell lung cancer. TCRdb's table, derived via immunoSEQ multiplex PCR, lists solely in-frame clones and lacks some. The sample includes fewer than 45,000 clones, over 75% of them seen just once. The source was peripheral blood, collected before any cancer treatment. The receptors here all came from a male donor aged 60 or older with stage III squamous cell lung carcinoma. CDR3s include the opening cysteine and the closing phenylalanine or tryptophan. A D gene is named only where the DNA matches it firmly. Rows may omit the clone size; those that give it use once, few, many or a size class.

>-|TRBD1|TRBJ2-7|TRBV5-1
TGCGCCAGCAGCCCGGGGACAGGGGAAAAAGGGTACGAGCAGTACTTC
CASSPGTGEKGYEQYF
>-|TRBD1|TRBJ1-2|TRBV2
TGTGCCAGCACCGCAGGGGGCGGGTATGGCTACACCTTC
CASTAGGGYGYTF
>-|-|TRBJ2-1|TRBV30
TGTGCCTGGAGTGGCCTAAAGTTGTCTCACAATGAGCAGTTCTTC
CAWSGLKLSHNEQFF
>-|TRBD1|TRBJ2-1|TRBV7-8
TGTGCCAGCAGCTCCGGGACAGGACCCTACAATGAGCAGTTCTTC
CASSSGTGPYNEQFF
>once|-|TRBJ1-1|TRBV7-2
TGTGCCAGCAGCGAGACAGGAGTGGTGGCCATGAACACTGAAGCTTTCTTT
CASSETGVVAMNTEAFF
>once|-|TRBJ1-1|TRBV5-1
TGCGCCAGCAGCTTGGTAACGGGGAACACTGAAGCTTTCTTT
CASSLVTGNTEAFF
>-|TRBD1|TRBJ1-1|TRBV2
TGTGCCAGCAGAAGGGACAGGGGCACTGAAGCTTTCTTT
CASRRDRGTEAFF
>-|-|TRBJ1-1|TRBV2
TGTGCCAGCAGTATAGGGATCGGAGGCACTGAAGCTTTCTTT
CASSIGIGGTEAFF
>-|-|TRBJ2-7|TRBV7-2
TGTGCCAGCAGCTTAGAGGGACTCAGCTCCTACGAGCAGTACTTC
CASSLEGLSSYEQYF
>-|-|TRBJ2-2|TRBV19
TGTGCCAGTAGTTCTCGTGGGGCTGGGAACGGGGAGCTGTTTTTT
CASSSRGAGNGELFF
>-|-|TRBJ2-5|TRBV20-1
TGCAGTGAGAGGGCCGGAGAGACCCAGTACTTC
CSERAGETQYF
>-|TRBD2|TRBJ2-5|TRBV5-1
TGCGCCAGCGCTAGTGGCTCTAGCGGGAGTGCCGAGACCCAGTACTTC
CASASGSSGSAETQYF
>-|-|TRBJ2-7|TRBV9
TGTGCCAGCAGCCTGGGTCCGCGTACCTACGAGCAGTACTTC
CASSLGPRTYEQYF
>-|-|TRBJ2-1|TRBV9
TGTGCCAGCAGCCTTACAGGGTACAATGAGCAGTTCTTC
CASSLTGYNEQFF
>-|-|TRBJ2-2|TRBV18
TGTGCCAGCTCACCACAGGGAACCGGGGAGCTGTTTTTT
CASSPQGTGELFF
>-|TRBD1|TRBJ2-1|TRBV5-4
TGTGCCAGCAGCTGGAGGACAGGTCGGCTTTCGAATGAGCAGTTCTTC
CASSWRTGRLSNEQFF
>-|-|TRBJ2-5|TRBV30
TGTGCCTGGCTTCATTGGGGGAAGGCCCAAGAGACCCAGTACTTC
CAWLHWGKAQETQYF
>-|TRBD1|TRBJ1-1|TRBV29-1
TGCAGCGGGGACAGGGGTATTACTGAAGCTTTCTTT
CSGDRGITEAFF
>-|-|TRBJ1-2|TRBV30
TGTGCCTGGAGCCGGAAGGATGGGTCCTACTATGGCTACACCTTC
CAWSRKDGSYYGYTF
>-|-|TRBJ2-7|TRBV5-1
TGCGCCAGCAGCTTGGGTGTCTTCCAATCCTACGAGCAGTACTTC
CASSLGVFQSYEQYF
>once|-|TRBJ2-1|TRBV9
TGTGCCAGCAGCTTGAGGACCCAACTTGGCAGTGAGCAGTTCTTC
CASSLRTQLGSEQFF
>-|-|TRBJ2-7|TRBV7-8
TGTGCCAGCAGCTTAGGTGGGGACTCCTACGAGCAGTACTTC
CASSLGGDSYEQYF
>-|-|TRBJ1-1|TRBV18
TGTGCCAGCTCAGGACTGATAGTGGACACTGAAGCTTTCTTT
CASSGLIVDTEAFF
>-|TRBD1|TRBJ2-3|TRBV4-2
TGTGCCAGCAGCCAAGATCCGATGACAGGGGCAGTGGATACGCAGTATTTT
CASSQDPMTGAVDTQYF
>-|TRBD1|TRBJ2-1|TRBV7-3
TGTGCCAGCAGCTCATTACCCCGGACCGGGACAGGGCAATACAATGAGCAGTTCTTC
CASSSLPRTGTGQYNEQFF
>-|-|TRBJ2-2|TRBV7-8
TGTGCCAGCAGCCCGAGGACTAATTCTTTCACCGGGGAGCTGTTTTTT
CASSPRTNSFTGELFF
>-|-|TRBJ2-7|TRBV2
TGTGCCAGCAGTGAAAATAGTGACGAGCAGTACTTC
CASSENSDEQYF
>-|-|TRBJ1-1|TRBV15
TGTGCCACCAGCAGAGACAGGGGCCGAAATTTCGGCACTGAAGCTTTCTTT
CATSRDRGRNFGTEAFF
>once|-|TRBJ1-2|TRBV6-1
TGTGCCAGCAGTGAACGGCTCCTCCGGAGGTATGGCTACACCTTC
CASSERLLRRYGYTF
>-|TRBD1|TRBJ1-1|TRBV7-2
TGTGCCAGCAGCTTAAACAGGGGGAACACTGAAGCTTTCTTT
CASSLNRGNTEAFF
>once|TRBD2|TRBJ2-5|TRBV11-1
TGTGCCAGCAGCTTAGACGGGGAGGGGGAGACCCAGTACTTC
CASSLDGEGETQYF
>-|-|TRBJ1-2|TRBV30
TGTGCCGGAACGGGTTTTAACTATGGCTACACCTTC
CAGTGFNYGYTF
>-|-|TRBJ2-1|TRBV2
TGTGCCAGCAGTGAGGGGGTCCCCTCCTACAATGAGCAGTTCTTC
CASSEGVPSYNEQFF
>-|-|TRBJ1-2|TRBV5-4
TGTGCCAGCAGCTTGGGTGCCAGACAAAACTATGGCTACACCTTC
CASSLGARQNYGYTF
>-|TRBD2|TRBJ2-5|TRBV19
TGTGCCAGTAGTATATCCCAGGGACTAGCCGGTGGGACCCAGTACTTC
CASSISQGLAGGTQYF
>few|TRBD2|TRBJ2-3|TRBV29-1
TGCAGCGTTGAAGCAGCGGGAGGGTATGATACGCAGTATTTT
CSVEAAGGYDTQYF
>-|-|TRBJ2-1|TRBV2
TGTGCCAGCAGTGTTAATAGCCTCAATGAGCAGTTCTTC
CASSVNSLNEQFF
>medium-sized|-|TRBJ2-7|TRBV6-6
TGTGCCAGCGGGGACCTCTACGAGCAGTACTTC
CASGDLYEQYF
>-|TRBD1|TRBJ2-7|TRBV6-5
TGTGCCAGCAGTTACTCGGCGAAGGGGGCCCACGAGCAGTACTTC
CASSYSAKGAHEQYF
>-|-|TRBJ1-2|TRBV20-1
TGCAGTGCTAGAGATGGGGTTGGCTACACCTTC
CSARDGVGYTF
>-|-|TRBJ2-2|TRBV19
TGTGCCAGTAGTATAGGGGGGAACACCGGGGAGCTGTTTTTT
CASSIGGNTGELFF
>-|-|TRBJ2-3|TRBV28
TGTGCCAGCAGTTTGAGCTCAGATACGCAGTATTTT
CASSLSSDTQYF
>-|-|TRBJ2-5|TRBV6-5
TGTGCCAGCAGTTACTCGACAGGTCCCTCAGGGGCCCAGTACTTC
CASSYSTGPSGAQYF
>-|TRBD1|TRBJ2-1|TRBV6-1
TGTGCCAGCAGCCCTACGGGGACAGGGGGTAATGAGCAGTTCTTC
CASSPTGTGGNEQFF
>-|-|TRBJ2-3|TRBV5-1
TGCGCCAGCAGCTTAAATGGGCGGGCTAGCACAGATACGCAGTATTTT
CASSLNGRASTDTQYF
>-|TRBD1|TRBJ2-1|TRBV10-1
TGCGCCAGCAGTGAGTCGACAGGACAGGGGGCTATTGAGCAGTTCTTC
CASSESTGQGAIEQFF
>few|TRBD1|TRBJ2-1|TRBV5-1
TGCGCCAGCAGCTTGCCTACCTTTAGGACAGGGGGCATGGGGAATGAGCAGTTCTTC
CASSLPTFRTGGMGNEQFF
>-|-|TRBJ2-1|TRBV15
TGTGCCACCAGCAGCCGGGACGCGAGCTCCTACAATGAGCAGTTCTTC
CATSSRDASSYNEQFF
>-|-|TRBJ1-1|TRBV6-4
TGTGCCAGCAGTACGGAATCGGGAAGCACTGAAGCTTTCTTT
CASSTESGSTEAFF
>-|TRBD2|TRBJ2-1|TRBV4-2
TGTGCCAGCAGCCAAGACAAGGGGACTACTTACAATGAGCAGTTCTTC
CASSQDKGTTYNEQFF
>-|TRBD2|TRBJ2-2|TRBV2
TGTGCCAGCAGAAGGCTAGCGGGACAAACCGGGGAGCTGTTTTTT
CASRRLAGQTGELFF
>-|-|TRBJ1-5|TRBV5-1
TGCGCCAGCAGCTTAGGGGGGGCCGATCAGCCCCAGCATTTT
CASSLGGADQPQHF